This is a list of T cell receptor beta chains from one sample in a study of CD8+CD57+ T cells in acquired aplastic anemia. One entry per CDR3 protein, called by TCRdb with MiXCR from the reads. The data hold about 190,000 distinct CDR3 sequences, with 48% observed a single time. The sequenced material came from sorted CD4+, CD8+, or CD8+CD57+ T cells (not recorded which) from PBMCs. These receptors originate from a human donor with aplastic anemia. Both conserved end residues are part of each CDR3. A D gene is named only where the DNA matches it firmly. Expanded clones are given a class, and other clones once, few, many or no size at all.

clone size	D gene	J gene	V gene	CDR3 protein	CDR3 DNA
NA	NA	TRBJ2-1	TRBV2	CASSDQVTRNEQFF	TGTGCCAGCAGTGACCAGGTGACCCGCAATGAGCAGTTCTTC
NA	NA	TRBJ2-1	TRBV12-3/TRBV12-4	CASSLNHGADNEQFF	TGTGCCAGCAGTTTAAATCACGGGGCCGACAATGAGCAGTTCTTC
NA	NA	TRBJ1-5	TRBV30	CAWSVGLGSQPQHF	TGTGCCTGGAGTGTTGGGTTGGGCAGTCAGCCCCAGCATTTT
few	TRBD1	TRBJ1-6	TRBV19	CASKGDRDNSPLHF	TGTGCCAGTAAGGGGGACAGGGACAATTCACCCCTCCACTTT
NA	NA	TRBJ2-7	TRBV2	CASSSRDPREYF	TGTGCCAGCAGCAGCCGGGACCCCCGGGAGTACTTC
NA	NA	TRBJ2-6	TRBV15	CATSSEGVSGANVLTF	TGTGCCACCAGCTCGGAGGGGGTCTCTGGGGCCAACGTCCTGACTTTC
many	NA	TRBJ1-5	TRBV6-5	CASHGQGYQPQHF	TGTGCCTCCCATGGCCAGGGATATCAGCCCCAGCATTTT
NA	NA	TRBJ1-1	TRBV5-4	CASSLQGLKMNTEAFF	TGTGCCAGCAGCTTGCAGGGGCTGAAGATGAACACTGAAGCTTTCTTT
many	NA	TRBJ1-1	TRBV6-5	CASSPRDILRSAFF	TGTGCCAGCAGTCCCCGGGACATCCTCCGTTCGGCTTTCTTT
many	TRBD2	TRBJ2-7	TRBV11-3	CAVPGGLAGGPWEQYF	TGTGCCGTACCGGGGGGACTAGCGGGAGGGCCGTGGGAGCAGTACTTC
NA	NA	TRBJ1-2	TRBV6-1	CASNTQRGVYGYTF	TGTGCCAGCAATACCCAGAGAGGGGTCTATGGCTACACCTTC
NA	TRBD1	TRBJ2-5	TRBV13	CASSPRDSQETQYF	TGTGCCAGCAGCCCCCGGGACAGCCAAGAGACCCAGTACTTC
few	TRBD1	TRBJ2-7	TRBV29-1	CSGRDRGYEQYF	TGCAGCGGACGGGACAGGGGATACGAGCAGTACTTC
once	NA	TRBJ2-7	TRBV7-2	CASSLVTGGGQEQYF	TGTGCCAGCAGCTTAGTCACGGGCGGGGGACAGGAGCAGTACTTC
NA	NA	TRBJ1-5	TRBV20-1	CSARDPSGGSNQPQHF	TGCAGTGCTAGAGACCCCTCCGGGGGGAGCAATCAGCCCCAGCATTTT
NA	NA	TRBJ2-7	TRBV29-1	CSVMESYEQYF	TGCAGCGTTATGGAATCCTACGAGCAGTACTTC
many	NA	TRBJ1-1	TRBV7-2	CASSLRGPGGTEAFF	TGTGCCAGCAGCTTAAGAGGGCCCGGGGGAACTGAAGCTTTCTTT
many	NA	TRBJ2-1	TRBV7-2	CASSSLWGDKYNEQFF	TGTGCCAGCAGCTCCCTGTGGGGCGATAAGTACAATGAGCAGTTCTTC
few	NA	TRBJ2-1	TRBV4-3	CASSQEDAVNNEQFF	TGCGCCAGCAGCCAAGAGGACGCGGTAAACAATGAGCAGTTCTTC
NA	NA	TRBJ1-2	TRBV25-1	CASSGNVYGYTF	TGTGCCAGCAGTGGAAACGTCTATGGCTACACCTTC
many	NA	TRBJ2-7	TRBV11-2	CASSPRTAYEQYF	TGTGCCAGCAGCCCCCGCACAGCCTACGAGCAGTACTTC
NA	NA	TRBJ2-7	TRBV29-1	CSSTDTFYEQYF	TGCAGCTCAACCGACACCTTCTACGAGCAGTACTTC
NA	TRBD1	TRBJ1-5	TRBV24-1	CATSEPQGIQPQHF	TGTGCCACCAGTGAACCACAGGGGATTCAGCCCCAGCATTTT
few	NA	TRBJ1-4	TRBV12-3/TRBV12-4	CASRGGRDRNEKLFF	TGTGCCAGCAGGGGGGGGCGGGACCGGAATGAAAAACTGTTTTTT
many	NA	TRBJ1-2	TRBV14	CASSQGRNYGYTF	TGTGCCAGCAGCCAAGGGAGGAACTATGGCTACACCTTC
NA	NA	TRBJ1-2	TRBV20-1	CSARDLAGFNYGYTF	TGCAGTGCTAGAGATCTGGCAGGCTTTAACTATGGCTACACCTTC
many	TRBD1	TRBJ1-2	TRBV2	CASSVPPDRRYGYTF	TGTGCCAGCAGTGTCCCCCCGGACAGGCGGTATGGCTACACCTTC
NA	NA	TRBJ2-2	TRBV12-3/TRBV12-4	CASSEGLGELFF	TGTGCCAGCAGTGAAGGCCTCGGGGAGCTGTTTTTT
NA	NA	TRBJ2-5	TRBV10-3	CAISVQGTQYF	TGTGCCATCAGTGTACAAGGGACCCAGTACTTC
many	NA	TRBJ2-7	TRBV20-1	CSGGTSSYEQYF	TGCAGTGGGGGGACATCCTCCTACGAGCAGTACTTC
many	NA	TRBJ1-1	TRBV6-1	CASRKDRSYTEAFF	TGTGCCAGCAGAAAGGACAGAAGTTACACTGAAGCTTTCTTT
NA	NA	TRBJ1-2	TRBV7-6	CASGWTGQGYGYTF	TGTGCCAGCGGCTGGACGGGGCAGGGCTATGGCTACACCTTC
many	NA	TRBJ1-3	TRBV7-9	CASSFTGTTSGNTIYF	TGTGCCAGCAGCTTTACCGGGACAACCTCTGGAAACACCATATATTTT
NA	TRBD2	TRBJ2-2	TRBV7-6	CASSQDVTSVTGELFF	TGTGCCAGCAGCCAAGATGTGACTAGCGTAACCGGGGAGCTGTTTTTT
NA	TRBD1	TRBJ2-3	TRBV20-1	CSAGQGSTDTQYF	TGCAGTGCCGGACAGGGGAGCACAGATACGCAGTATTTT
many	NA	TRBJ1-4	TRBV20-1	CSAPFLRGDLTNEKLFF	TGCAGTGCCCCATTTTTGAGAGGGGATCTGACTAATGAAAAACTGTTTTTT
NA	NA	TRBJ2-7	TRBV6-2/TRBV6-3	CASKPPGGIYEQYF	TGTGCCAGCAAACCCCCCGGGGGTATCTACGAGCAGTACTTC
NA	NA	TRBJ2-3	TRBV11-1	CASSLSRGSTDTQYF	TGTGCCAGCAGCTTATCCAGGGGAAGCACAGATACGCAGTATTTT
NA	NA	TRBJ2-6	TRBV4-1	CASSQGISGANVLTF	TGCGCCAGCAGCCAAGGGATCTCTGGGGCCAACGTCCTGACTTTC
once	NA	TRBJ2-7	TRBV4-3	CASSQEVGYRDDLSYEQYF	TGCGCCAGCAGCCAAGAGGTGGGGTACAGGGACGACCTCTCCTACGAGCAGTACTTC
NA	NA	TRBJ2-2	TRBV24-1	CATSFATGELFF	TGTGCCACCAGTTTCGCCACCGGGGAGCTGTTTTTT
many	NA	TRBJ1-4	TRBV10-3	CAITAQPGEKLFF	TGTGCCATCACCGCACAGCCAGGGGAAAAACTGTTTTTT
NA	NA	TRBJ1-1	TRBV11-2	CASSPAGAGSHVRAFF	TGTGCCAGCAGCCCAGCTGGGGCAGGGTCCCACGTGAGGGCTTTCTTT
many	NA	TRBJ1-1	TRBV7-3	CASQLSGVDTEAFF	TGTGCCAGCCAACTGTCGGGGGTAGATACTGAAGCTTTCTTT
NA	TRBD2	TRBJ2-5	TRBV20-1	CSARDRPIGGETQYF	TGCAGTGCTAGAGATCGGCCTATCGGGGGGGAGACCCAGTACTTC
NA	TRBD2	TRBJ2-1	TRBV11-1	CASSPRGTSGNNEQFF	TGTGCCAGCAGCCCCAGGGGGACTAGCGGAAACAATGAGCAGTTCTTC
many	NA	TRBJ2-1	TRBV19	CASRQGSRDEQFF	TGTGCCAGTAGACAGGGCTCTAGGGATGAGCAGTTCTTC
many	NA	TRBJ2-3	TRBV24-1	CATSESQGIVDTQYF	TGTGCCACCAGTGAATCGCAGGGGATAGTGGATACGCAGTATTTT
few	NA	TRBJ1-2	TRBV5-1	CASSLDARGNYGYTF	TGCGCCAGCAGCTTAGATGCCCGGGGTAACTATGGCTACACCTTC
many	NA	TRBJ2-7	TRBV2	CATGTGTYEQYF	TGTGCGACCGGGACGGGGACCTACGAGCAGTACTTC
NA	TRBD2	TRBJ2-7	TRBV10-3	CAISEPLAGAHEQYF	TGTGCCATCAGTGAGCCTCTAGCGGGAGCCCACGAGCAGTACTTC
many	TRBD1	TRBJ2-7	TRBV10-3	CAIRTGQGADEQYF	TGTGCCATCAGAACGGGACAGGGGGCAGACGAGCAGTACTTC